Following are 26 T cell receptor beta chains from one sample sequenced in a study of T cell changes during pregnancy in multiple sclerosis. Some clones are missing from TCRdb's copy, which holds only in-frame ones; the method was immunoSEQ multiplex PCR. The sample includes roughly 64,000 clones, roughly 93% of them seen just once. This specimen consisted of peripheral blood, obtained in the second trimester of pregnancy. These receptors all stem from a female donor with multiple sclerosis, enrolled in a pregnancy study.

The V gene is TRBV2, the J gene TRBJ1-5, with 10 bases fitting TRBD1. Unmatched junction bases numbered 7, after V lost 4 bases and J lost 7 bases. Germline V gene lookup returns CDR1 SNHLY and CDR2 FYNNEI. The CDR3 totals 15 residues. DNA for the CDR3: TGTGCCAGCAGTGGAAGGGACAGGGGAGACCAGCCCCAGCATTTT. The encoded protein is CASSGRDRGDQPQHF. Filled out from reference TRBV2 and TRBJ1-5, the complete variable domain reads EPEVTQTPSHQVTQMGQEVILRCVPISNHLYFYWYRQILGQKVEFLVSFYNNEISEKSEIFDDQFSVERPDGSNFTLKIRSTKLEDSAMYFCASSGRDRGDQPQHFGDGTRLSIL.

In nucleotides, the CDR3 is TGTGCCACCAGCAGAGGAGGGCAGAGAGCCTACGAGCAGTACTTC. It yields the protein CATSRGGQRAYEQYF. The chain is built from TRBV15 and TRBJ2-7, with D possibly TRBD2 on 5 matching bases. The germline V gene has CDR1 LNHNV and CDR2 YYDKDF (reference sequence). The CDR3 has 15 residues. V lost 1 base to trimming and J lost 2 bases, with 12 bases between them.

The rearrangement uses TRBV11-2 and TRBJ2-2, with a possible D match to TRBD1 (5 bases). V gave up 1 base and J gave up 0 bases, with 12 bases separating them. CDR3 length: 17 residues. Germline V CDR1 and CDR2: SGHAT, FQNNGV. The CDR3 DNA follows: TGTGCCAGCAGCTTAGTAGCCCAGGGCACGAACACCGGGGAGCTGTTTTTT. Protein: CASSLVAQGTNTGELFF. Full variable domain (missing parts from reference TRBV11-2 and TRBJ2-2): EAGVAQSPRYKIIEKRQSVAFWCNPISGHATLYWYQQILGQGPKLLIQFQNNGVVDDSQLPKDRFSAERLKGVDSTLKIQPAKLEDSAVYLCASSLVAQGTNTGELFFGEGSRLTVL.

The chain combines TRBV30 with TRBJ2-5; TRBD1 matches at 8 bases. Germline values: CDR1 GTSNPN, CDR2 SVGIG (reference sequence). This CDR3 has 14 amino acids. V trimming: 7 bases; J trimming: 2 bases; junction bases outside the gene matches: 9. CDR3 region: CALTGTGSQETQYF. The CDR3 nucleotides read TGTGCCTTAACCGGGACAGGCTCACAAGAGACCCAGTACTTC.

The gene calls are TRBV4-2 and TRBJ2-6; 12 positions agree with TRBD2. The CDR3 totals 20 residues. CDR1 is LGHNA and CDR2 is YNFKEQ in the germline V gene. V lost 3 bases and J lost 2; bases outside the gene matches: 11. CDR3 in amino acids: CASSHPKNGLAGTGANVLTF. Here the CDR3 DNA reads TGTGCCAGCAGCCACCCGAAAAACGGACTAGCGGGGACTGGGGCCAACGTCCTGACTTTC.

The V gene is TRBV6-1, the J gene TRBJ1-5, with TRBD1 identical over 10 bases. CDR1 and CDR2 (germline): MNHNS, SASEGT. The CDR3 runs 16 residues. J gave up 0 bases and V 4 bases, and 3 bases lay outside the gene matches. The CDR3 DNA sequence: TGTGCCAGCAGTGCGGGACAGGGGTATAGCAATCAGCCCCAGCATTTT. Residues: CASSAGQGYSNQPQHF.

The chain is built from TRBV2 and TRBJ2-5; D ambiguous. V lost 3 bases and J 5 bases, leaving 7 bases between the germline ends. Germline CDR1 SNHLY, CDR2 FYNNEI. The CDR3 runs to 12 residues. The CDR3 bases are TGTGCCAGCAGTGATGAGTTGGAGACCCAGTACTTC. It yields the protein CASSDELETQYF.

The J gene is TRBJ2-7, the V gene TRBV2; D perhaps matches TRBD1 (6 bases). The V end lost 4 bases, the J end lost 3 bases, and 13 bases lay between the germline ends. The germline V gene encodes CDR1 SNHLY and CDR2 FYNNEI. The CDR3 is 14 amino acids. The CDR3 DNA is TGTGCCAGCAGTGTTCTCGTACAGGGCTACGAGCAGTACTTC. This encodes CASSVLVQGYEQYF.

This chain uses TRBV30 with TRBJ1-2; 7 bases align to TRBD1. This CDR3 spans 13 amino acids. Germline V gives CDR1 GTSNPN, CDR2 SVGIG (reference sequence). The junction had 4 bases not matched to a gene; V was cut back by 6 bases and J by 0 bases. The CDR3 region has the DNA TGTGCCTGTGGCGGGACAGCTAACTATGGCTACACCTTC. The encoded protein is CACGGTANYGYTF. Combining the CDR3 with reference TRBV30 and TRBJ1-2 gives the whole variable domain SQTIHQWPATLVQPVGSPLSLECTVEGTSNPNLYWYRQAAGRGLQLLFYSVGIGQISSEVPQNLSASRPQDRQFILSSKKLLLSDSGFYLCACGGTANYGYTFGSGTRLTVV.

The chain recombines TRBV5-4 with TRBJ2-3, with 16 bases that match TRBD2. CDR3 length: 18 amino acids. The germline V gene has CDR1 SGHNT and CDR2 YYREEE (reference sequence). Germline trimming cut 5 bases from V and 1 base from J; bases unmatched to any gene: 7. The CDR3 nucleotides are TGTGCCAGCAGTTTTCCGGGACTAGCGGGGGGGGGCACAGATACGCAGTATTTT. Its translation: CASSFPGLAGGGTDTQYF.

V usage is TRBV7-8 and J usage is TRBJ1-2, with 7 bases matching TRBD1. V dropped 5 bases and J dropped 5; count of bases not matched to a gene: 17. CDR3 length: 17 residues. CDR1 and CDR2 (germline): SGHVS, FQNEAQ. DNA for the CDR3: TGTGCCAGCAGCCCCCTACGCTTCCGGGACAGATCTTATGGCTACACCTTC. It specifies CASSPLRFRDRSYGYTF.

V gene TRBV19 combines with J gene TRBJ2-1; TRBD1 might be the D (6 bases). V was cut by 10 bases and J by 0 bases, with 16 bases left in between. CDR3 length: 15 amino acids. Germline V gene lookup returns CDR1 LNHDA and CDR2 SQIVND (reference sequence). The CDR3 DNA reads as TGTGCCACCTCCAGGGGCGCGAGCTCCTACAATGAGCAGTTCTTC. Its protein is CATSRGASSYNEQFF.

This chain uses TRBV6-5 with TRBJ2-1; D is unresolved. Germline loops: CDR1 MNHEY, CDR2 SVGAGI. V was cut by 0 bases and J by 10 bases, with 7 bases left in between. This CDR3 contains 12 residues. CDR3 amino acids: CASSYSGREQFF. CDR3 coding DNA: TGTGCCAGCAGTTACTCGGGCAGGGAGCAGTTCTTC.

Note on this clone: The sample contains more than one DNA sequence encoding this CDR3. CDR3 amino acids: CASSPGQPDTQYF. The CDR3 DNA sequence: TGTGCCAGCTCTCCCGGACAGCCAGATACGCAGTATTTT. The chain recombines TRBV18 with TRBJ2-3; a weak D match, TRBD1 (6 bases). The CDR3 is 13 amino acids. Looked up from germline, CDR1 is KGHSH and CDR2 is LQKENI. V was cut by 6 bases and J by 4 bases, with 11 bases left in between.

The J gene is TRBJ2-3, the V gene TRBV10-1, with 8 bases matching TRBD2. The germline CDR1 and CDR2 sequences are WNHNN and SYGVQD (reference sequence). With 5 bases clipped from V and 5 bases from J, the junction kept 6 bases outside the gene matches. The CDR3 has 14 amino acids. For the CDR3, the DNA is TGCGCCAGCAGTTTGCGGGGGGCGATAGATACGCAGTATTTT. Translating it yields CASSLRGAIDTQYF.

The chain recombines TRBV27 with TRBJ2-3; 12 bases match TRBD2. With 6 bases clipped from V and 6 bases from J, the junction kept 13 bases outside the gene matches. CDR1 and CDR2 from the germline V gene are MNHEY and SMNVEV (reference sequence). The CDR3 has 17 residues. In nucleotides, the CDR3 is TGTGCCAGCAGCGGACTAGCGGGGCGTTCACACACGGATACGCAGTATTTT. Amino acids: CASSGLAGRSHTDTQYF.

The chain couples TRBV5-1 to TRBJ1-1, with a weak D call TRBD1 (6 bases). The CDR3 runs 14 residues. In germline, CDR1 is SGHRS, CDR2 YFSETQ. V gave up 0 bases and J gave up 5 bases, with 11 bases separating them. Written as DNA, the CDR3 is TGCGCCAGCAGCTTGGTGGGGGCGCAAACTGAAGCTTTCTTT. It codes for CASSLVGAQTEAFF. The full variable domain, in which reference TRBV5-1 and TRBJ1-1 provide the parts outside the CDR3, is KAGVTQTPRYLIKTRGQQVTLSCSPISGHRSVSWYQQTPGQGLQFLFEYFSETQRNKGNFPGRFSGRQFSNSRSEMNVSTLELGDSALYLCASSLVGAQTEAFFGQGTRLTVV.

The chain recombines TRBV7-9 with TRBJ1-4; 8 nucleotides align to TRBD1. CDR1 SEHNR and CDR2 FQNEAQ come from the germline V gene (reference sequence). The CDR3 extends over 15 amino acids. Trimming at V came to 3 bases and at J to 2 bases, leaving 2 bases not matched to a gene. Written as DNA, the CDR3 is TGTGCCAGCAGCTTCCGGACAGGGACTAATGAAAAACTGTTTTTT. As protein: CASSFRTGTNEKLFF.

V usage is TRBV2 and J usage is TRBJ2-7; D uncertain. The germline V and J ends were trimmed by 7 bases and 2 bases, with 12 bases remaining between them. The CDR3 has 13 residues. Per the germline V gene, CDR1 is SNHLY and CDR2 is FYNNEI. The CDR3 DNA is TGTGCCAGCATTGCGGCACTTACCTACGAGCAGTACTTC. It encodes CASIAALTYEQYF.

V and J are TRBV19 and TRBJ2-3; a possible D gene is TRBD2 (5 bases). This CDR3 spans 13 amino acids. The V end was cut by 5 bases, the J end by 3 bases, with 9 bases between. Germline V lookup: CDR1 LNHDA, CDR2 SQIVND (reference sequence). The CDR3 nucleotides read TGTGCCAGTAGTGGCGGGCGGACAGATACGCAGTATTTT. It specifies CASSGGRTDTQYF.

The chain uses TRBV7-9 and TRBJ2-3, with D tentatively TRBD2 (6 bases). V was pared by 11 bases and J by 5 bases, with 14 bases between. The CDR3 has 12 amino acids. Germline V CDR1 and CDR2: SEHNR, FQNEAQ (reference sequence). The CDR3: CAAGTPLDTQYF. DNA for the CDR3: TGTGCCGCGGGGACTCCCTTAGATACGCAGTATTTT.

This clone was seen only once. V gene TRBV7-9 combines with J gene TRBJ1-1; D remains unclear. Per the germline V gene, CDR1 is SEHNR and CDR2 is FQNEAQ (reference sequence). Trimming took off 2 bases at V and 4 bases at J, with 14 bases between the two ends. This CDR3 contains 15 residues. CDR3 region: CASSLMAGSSTEAFF. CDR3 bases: TGTGCCAGCAGCTTAATGGCGGGGTCGAGCACTGAAGCTTTCTTT.

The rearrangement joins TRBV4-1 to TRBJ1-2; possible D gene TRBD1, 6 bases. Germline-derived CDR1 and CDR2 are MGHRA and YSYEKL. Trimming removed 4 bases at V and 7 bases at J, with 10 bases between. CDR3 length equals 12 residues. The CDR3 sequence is CASSPWGRGYTF. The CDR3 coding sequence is TGCGCCAGCAGCCCCTGGGGGCGTGGCTACACCTTC.

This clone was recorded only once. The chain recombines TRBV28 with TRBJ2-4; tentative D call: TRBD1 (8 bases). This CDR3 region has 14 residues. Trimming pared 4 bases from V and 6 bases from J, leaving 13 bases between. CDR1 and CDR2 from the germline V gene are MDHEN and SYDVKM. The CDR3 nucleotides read TGTGCCAGCAGTTCCACAGGGGGGGTAAACATTCAGTACTTC. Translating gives CASSSTGGVNIQYF.

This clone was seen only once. The CDR3 region has the DNA TGTGCCAGCAGCGTAAGGTTCTCGGGGTGGGGCACCGGGGAGCTGTTTTTT. Its translation: CASSVRFSGWGTGELFF. J is TRBJ2-2 and V is TRBV9; TRBD2 is a possible D gene (5 bases). CDR1 and CDR2 (germline): SGDLS, YYNGEE. The CDR3 has 17 residues. V lost 1 base, J lost 4 bases, and 17 bases lay in between.

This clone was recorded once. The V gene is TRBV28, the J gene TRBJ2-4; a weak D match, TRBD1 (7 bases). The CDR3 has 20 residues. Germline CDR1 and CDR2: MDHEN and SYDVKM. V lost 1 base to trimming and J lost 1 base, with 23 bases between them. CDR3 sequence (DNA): TGTGCCAGCAGTTTATTAAGAGGGGGCGCGGGAATTGTGGCCAAAAACATTCAGTACTTC. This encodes CASSLLRGGAGIVAKNIQYF.